What follows describes a single T cell receptor (beta chain). The study team obtained lesional scalp punch biopsies and peripheral blood from alopecia areata patients. The CDR3 spans 14 residues. Trimming took 5 bases from V and 1 from J, leaving 12 bases between them. Germline V gene data show CDR1 as MDHEN and CDR2 as SYDVKM. These data belong to a study of CD8+ T cells in alopecia areata. Reverse transcription of extracted RNA yielded cDNA, which provided the sequencing template. Produced via immunoSEQ multiplex PCR; TCRdb's table is partial and in-frame only. The table lists 13,000 to 15,000 clones, roughly 55% of them singletons, with roughly a tenth in the top ten.

This specimen consisted of skin, obtained at week 0. The sequence was collected from a human donor with alopecia areata. This rearrangement joins TRBV28 to TRBJ2-7; TRBD1 might be the D (5 bases). Here the CDR3 DNA reads TGTGCCAGCAGTCTAGAGGACATGTCCTACGAGCAGTACTTC. It yields the protein CASSLEDMSYEQYF.